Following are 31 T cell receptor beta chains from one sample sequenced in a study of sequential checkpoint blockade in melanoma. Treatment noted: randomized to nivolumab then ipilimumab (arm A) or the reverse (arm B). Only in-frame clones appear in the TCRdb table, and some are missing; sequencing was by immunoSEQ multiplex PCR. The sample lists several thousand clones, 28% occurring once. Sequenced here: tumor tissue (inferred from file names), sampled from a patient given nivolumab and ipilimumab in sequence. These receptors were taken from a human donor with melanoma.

The CDR3 is CATHQGNYGYTF. CDR3 bases: TGCGCCACCCACCAGGGCAACTATGGCTACACCTTC. The chain recombines TRBV10-2 with TRBJ1-2; TRBD1 is a possible D gene (5 bases). This CDR3 region has 12 residues. Germline CDR1 is WSHSY and CDR2 is SAAADI. Trimming cost V 10 bases and J 2 bases, with 11 bases left between them.

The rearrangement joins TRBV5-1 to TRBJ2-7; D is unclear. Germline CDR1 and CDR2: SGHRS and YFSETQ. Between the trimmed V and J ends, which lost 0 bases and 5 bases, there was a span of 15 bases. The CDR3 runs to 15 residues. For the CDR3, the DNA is TGCGCCAGCAGCTTGGAGCTGTCCAGGACCAACGAGCAGTACTTC. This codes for CASSLELSRTNEQYF.

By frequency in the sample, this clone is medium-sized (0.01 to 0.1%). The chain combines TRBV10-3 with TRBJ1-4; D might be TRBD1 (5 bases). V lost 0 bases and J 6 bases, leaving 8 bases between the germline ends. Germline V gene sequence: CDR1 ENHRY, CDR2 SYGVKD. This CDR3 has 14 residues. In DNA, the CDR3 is TGTGCCATCAGTGAGTCGACGGGGGATGAAAAACTGTTTTTT. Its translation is CAISESTGDEKLFF.

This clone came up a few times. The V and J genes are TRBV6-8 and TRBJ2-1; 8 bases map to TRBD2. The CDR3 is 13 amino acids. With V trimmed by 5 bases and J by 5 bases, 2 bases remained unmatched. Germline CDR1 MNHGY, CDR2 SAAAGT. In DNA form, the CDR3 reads TGTGCCAGCAGTCCTAGCGGGCACAATGAGCAGTTCTTC. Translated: CASSPSGHNEQFF.

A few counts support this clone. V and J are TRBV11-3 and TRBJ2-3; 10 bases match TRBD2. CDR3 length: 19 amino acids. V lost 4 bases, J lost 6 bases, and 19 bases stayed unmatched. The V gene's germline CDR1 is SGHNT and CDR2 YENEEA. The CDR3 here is CASSYGLAANLKAGDTQYF. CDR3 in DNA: TGTGCCAGCAGCTACGGACTAGCGGCAAACTTGAAGGCAGGGGATACGCAGTATTTT.

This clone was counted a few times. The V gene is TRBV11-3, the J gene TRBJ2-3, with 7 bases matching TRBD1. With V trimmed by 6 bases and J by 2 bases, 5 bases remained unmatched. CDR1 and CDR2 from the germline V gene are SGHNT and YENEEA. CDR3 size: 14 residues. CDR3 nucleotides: TGTGCCAGCAGTAGGACAGGCCCCACAGATACGCAGTATTTT. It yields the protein CASSRTGPTDTQYF.

CDR3: CASSLSGQGDEQYF. In DNA, the CDR3 is TGCGCCAGCAGCTTGTCCGGACAGGGCGACGAGCAGTACTTC. The chain carries TRBV5-1 and TRBJ2-7, with 8 bases lining up with TRBD1. Germline loops: CDR1 SGHRS, CDR2 YFSETQ. J was trimmed by 5 bases and V by 1 base; bases with no gene match: 5. This CDR3 is built from 14 residues.

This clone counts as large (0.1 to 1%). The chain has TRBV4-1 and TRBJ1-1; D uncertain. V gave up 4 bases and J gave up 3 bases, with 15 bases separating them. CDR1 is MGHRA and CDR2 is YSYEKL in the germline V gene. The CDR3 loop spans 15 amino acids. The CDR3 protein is CASSLAQDVDTEAFF. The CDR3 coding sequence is TGCGCCAGCAGCCTTGCCCAGGATGTGGACACTGAAGCTTTCTTT.

The CDR3 coding sequence is TGTGCCAGCTCACCACAAAGCGGTGGGGGCACAGATACGCAGTATTTT. Translation gives CASSPQSGGGTDTQYF. The chain links TRBV18 to TRBJ2-3; D perhaps matches TRBD2 (5 bases). Germline V gives CDR1 KGHSH, CDR2 LQKENI. This CDR3 has 16 amino acids. V was cut by 1 base and J by 1 base, with 12 bases left in between.

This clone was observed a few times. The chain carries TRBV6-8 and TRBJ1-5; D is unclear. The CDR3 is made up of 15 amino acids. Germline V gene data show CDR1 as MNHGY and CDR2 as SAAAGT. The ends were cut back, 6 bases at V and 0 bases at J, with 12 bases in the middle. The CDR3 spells CASRSAGDSNQPQHF. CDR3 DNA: TGTGCCAGCAGGTCTGCCGGAGATAGCAATCAGCCCCAGCATTTT.

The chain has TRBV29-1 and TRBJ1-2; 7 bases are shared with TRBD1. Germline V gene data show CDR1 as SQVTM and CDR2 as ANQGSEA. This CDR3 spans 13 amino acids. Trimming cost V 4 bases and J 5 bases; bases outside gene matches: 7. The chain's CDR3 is CSVAQTGAYGYTF. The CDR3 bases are TGCAGCGTTGCGCAAACAGGGGCGTATGGCTACACCTTC. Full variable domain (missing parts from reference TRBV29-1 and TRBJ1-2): SAVISQKPSRDICQRGTSLTIQCQVDSQVTMMFWYRQQPGQSLTLIATANQGSEATYESGFVIDKFPISRPNLTFSTLTVSNMSPEDSSIYLCSVAQTGAYGYTFGSGTRLTVV.

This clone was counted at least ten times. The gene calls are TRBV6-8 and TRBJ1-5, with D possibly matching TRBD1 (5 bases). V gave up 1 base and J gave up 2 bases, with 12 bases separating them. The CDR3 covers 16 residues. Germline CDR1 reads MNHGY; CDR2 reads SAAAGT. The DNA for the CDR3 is TGTGCCAGCAGTTACTGGGCTTGGGGGGGCAATCAGCCCCAGCATTTT. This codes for CASSYWAWGGNQPQHF.

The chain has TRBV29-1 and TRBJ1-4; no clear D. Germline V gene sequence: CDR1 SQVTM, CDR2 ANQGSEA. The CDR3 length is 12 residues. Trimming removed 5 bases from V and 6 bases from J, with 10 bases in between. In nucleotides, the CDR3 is TGCAGCGTTAGAGGGATGGATGAAAAACTGTTTTTT. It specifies CSVRGMDEKLFF.

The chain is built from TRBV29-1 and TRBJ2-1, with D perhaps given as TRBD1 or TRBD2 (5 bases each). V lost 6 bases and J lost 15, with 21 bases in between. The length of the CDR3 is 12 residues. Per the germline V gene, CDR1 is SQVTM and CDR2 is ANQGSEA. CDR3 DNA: TGCAGCGTGTATACATCGAGGGGACGGCGGTTCTTC. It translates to CSVYTSRGRRFF.

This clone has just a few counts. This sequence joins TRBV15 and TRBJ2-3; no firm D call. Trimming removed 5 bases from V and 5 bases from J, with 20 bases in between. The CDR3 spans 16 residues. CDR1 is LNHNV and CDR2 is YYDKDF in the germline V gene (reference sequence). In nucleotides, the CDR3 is TGTGCCACCAGCCGGCAATTTAGTGGGTCGGGAGATACGCAGTATTTT. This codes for CATSRQFSGSGDTQYF.

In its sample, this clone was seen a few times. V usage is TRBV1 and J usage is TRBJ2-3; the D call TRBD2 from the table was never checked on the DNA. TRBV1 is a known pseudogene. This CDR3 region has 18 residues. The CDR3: CASSQYGTSGVSTDTQYF. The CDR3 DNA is TGCGCCAGCAGCCAATACGGGACTAGCGGAGTTAGCACAGATACGCAGTATTTT.

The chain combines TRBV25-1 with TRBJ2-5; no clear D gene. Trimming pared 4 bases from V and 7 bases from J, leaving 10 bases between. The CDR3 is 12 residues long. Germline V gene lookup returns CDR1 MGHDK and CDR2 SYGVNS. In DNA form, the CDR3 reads TGTGCCAGCAGTGCACCTAGTGGGACCCAGTACTTC. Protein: CASSAPSGTQYF.

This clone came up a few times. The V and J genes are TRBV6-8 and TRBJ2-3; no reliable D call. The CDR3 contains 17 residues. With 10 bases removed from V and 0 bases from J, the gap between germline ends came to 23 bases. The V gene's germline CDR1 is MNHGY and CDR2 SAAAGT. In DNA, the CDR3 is TGTGCCACCCAACAAAGTCCCACCATACTTAGCACAGATACGCAGTATTTT. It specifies CATQQSPTILSTDTQYF.

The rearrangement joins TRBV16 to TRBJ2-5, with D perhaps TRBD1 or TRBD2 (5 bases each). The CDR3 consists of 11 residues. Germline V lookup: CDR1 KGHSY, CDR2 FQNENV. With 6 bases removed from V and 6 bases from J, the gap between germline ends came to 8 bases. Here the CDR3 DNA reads TGTGCCAGCAGTGAGGGGCAGACCCAGTACTTC. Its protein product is CASSEGQTQYF. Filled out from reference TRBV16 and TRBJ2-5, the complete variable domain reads GEEVAQTPKHLVRGEGQKAKLYCAPIKGHSYVFWYQQVLKNEFKFLISFQNENVFDETGMPKERFSAKCLPNSPCSLEIQATKLEDSAVYFCASSEGQTQYFGPGTRLLVL.

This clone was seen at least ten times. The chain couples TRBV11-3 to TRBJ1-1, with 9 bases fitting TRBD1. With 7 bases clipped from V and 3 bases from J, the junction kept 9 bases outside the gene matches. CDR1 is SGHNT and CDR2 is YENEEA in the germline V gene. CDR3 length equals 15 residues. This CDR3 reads CASTNRGRLDTEAFF. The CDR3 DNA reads TGTGCCAGCACCAACAGGGGGCGCTTGGACACTGAAGCTTTCTTT.

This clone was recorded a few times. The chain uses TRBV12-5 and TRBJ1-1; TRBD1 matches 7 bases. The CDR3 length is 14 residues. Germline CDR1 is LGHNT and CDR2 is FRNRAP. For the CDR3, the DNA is TGTGCCAGCGGAAAGACAGGGTTGAACACTGAAGCTTTCTTT. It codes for CASGKTGLNTEAFF.

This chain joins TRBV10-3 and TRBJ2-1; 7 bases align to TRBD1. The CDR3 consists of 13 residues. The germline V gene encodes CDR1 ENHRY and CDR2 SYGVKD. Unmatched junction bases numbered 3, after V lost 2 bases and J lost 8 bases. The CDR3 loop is CAISEDRAHEQFF. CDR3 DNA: TGTGCCATCAGTGAGGACAGGGCGCATGAGCAGTTCTTC.

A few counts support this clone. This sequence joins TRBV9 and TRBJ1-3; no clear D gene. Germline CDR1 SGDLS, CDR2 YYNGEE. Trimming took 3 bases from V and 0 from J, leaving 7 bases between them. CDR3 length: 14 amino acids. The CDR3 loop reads CASSAPPSGNTIYF. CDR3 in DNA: TGTGCCAGCAGCGCACCCCCCTCTGGAAACACCATATATTTT.

The CDR3 loop reads CASSLVSLAANQETQYF. CDR3 nucleotide sequence: TGCGCCAGCAGCTTGGTATCACTAGCGGCAAACCAAGAGACCCAGTACTTC. This sequence joins TRBV5-1 and TRBJ2-5; 8 bases are a match to TRBD2. After removal of 0 bases from V and 0 bases from J, the junction contained 7 bases not matched to a gene. This CDR3 is built from 17 residues. The V gene's germline CDR1 is SGHRS and CDR2 YFSETQ.

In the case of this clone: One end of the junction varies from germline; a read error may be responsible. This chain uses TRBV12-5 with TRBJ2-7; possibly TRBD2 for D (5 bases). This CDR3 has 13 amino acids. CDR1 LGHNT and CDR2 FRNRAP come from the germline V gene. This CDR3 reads CASSPGLSHEQYF. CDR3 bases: TGTGCCAGCTCCCCCGGACTCTCCCACGAGCAGTACTTC.

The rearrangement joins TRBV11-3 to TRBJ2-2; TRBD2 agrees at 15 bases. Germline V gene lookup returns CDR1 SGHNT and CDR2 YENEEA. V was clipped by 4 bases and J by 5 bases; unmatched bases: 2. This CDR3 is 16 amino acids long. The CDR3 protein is CASSSGLAGGTGELFF. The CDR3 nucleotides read TGTGCCAGCAGCTCGGGACTAGCGGGAGGTACCGGGGAGCTGTTTTTT.

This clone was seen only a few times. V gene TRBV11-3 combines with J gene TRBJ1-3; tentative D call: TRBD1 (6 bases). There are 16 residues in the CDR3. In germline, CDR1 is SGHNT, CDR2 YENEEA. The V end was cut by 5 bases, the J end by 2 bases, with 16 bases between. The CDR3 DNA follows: TGTGCCAGCAGCCTAAACATACAGGGAACTGGAAACACCATATATTTT. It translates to CASSLNIQGTGNTIYF.

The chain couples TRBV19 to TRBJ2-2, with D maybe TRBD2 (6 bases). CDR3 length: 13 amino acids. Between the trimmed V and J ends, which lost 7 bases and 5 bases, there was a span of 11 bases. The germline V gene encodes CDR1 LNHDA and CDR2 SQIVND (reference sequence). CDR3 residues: CASTHSGTGELFF. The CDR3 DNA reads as TGTGCCAGTACCCATAGCGGTACCGGGGAGCTGTTTTTT. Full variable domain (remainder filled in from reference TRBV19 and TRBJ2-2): DGGITQSPKYLFRKEGQNVTLSCEQNLNHDAMYWYRQDPGQGLRLIYYSQIVNDFQKGDIAEGYSVSREKKESFPLTVTSAQKNPTAFYLCASTHSGTGELFFGEGSRLTVL.

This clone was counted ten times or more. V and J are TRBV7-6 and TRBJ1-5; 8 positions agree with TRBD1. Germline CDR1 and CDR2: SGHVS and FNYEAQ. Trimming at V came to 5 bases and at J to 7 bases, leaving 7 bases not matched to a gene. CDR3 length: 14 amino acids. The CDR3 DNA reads TGTGCCAGCAGCGACGGACAGGGCTCCCAGCCCCAGCATTTT. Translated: CASSDGQGSQPQHF.

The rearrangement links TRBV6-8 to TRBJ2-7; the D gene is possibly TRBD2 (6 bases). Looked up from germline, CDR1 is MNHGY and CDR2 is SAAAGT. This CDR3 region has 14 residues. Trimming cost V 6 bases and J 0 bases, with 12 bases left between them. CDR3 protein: CASSPLTSSYEQYF. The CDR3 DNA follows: TGTGCCAGCAGCCCTTTGACTAGCTCCTACGAGCAGTACTTC.

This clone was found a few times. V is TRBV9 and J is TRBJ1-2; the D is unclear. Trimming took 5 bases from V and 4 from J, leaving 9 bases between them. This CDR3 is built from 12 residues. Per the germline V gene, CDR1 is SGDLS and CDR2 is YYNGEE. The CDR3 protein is CASSETSYGYTF. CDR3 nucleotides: TGTGCCAGCAGTGAAACATCCTATGGCTACACCTTC. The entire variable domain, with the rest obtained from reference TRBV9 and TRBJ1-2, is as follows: DSGVTQTPKHLITATGQRVTLRCSPRSGDLSVYWYQQSLDQGLQFLIQYYNGEERAKGNILERFSAQQFPDLHSELNLSSLELGDSALYFCASSETSYGYTFGSGTRLTVV.